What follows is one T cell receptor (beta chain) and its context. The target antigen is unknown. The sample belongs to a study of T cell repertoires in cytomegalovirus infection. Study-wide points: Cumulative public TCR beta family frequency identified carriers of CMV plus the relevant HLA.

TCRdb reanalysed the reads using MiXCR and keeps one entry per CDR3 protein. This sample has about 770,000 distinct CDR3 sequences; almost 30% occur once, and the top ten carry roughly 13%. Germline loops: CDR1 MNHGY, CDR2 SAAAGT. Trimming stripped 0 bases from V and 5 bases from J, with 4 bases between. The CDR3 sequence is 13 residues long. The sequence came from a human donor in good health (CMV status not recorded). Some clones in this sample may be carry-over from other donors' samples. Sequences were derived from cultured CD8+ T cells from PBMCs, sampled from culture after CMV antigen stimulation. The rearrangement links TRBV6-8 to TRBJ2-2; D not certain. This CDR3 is CASSYSTTGELFF. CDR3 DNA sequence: TGTGCCAGCAGTTACTCGACGACCGGGGAGCTGTTTTTT.